This TCR beta chain was identified during a study of OX40 agonist ivuxolimab in advanced cancers. Study observations and caveats: Some patients who did not respond also had low normalized T-cell clonal expansion.

V was trimmed by 2 bases and J by 4 bases, leaving 12 bases between them. Germline V lookup: CDR1 SGHRS, CDR2 YFSETQ. The CDR3 is 14 residues long. The count of this clone is one. Its specificity is not known. The protocol was immunoSEQ multiplex PCR, while the TCRdb copy is restricted to in-frame clones and leaves out a portion. The data hold about 100,000 clones, with approximately 90% observed a single time. The V call is TRBV5-1, the J call TRBJ2-5; the D is unclear. The source of this sequence is an adult with an advanced solid tumor such as melanoma, head and neck, liver or kidney cancer. The sample was CD4+ or CD8+ T cells sorted from blood, taken in a trial of the OX40 agonist ivuxolimab. The CDR3 DNA reads as TGCGCCAGCAGCTTAGGACCTGGCGGAGAGACCCAGTACTTC. Translating it yields CASSLGPGGETQYF. The full variable domain, in which reference TRBV5-1 and TRBJ2-5 provide the parts outside the CDR3, is KAGVTQTPRYLIKTRGQQVTLSCSPISGHRSVSWYQQTPGQGLQFLFEYFSETQRNKGNFPGRFSGRQFSNSRSEMNVSTLELGDSALYLCASSLGPGGETQYFGPGTRLLVL.